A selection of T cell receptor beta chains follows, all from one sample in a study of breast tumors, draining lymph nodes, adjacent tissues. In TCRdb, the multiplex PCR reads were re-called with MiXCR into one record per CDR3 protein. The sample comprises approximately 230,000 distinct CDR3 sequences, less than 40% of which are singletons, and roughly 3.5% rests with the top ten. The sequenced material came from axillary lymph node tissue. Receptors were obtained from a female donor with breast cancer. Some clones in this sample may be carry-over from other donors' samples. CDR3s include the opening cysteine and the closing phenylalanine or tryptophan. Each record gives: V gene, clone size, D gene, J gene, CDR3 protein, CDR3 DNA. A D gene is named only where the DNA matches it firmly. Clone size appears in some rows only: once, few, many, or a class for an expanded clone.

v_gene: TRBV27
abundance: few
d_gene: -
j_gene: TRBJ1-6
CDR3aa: CASSFAGENSPLHF
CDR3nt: TGTGCCAGCAGTTTCGCCGGGGAGAATTCACCCCTCCACTTT

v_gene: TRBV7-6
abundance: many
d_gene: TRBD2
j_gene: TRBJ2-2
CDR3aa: CASSTVAGGPGELFF
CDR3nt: TGTGCCAGCAGCACCGTAGCGGGAGGGCCCGGGGAGCTGTTTTTT

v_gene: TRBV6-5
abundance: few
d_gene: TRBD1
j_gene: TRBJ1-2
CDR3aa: CASSYSAQGALVYGYTF
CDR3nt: TGTGCCAGCAGTTACTCCGCGCAGGGGGCGCTTGTCTATGGCTACACCTTC

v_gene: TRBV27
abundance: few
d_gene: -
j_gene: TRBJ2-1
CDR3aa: CASSLTLSSYNEQFF
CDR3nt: TGTGCCAGCAGTTTAACCCTAAGCTCCTACAATGAGCAGTTCTTC

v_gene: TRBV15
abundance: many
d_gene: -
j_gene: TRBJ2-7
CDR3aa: CATSRVDSSYEQYF
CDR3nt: TGTGCCACCAGCAGAGTGGACAGCTCCTACGAGCAGTACTTC

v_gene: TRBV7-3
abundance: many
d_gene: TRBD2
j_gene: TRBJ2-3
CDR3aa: CASSSSGGAVDTQYF
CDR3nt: TGTGCCAGCAGCTCTAGCGGGGGGGCCGTAGATACGCAGTATTTT

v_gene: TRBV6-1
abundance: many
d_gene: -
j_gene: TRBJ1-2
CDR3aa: CASRRAGTSYGYTF
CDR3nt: TGTGCCAGCAGGAGGGCGGGGACAAGCTATGGCTACACCTTC

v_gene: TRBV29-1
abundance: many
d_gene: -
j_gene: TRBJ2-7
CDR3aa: CSGRDNSYEQYF
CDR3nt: TGCAGCGGCAGGGACAACTCCTACGAGCAGTACTTC

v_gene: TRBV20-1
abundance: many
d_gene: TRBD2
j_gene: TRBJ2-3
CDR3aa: CSASGLAGAAQYF
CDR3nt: TGCAGTGCTAGCGGACTAGCGGGGGCCGCCCAGTATTTT

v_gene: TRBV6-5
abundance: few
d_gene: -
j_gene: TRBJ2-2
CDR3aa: CASTQFSGNTRNTGELFF
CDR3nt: TGTGCCAGCACCCAGTTTTCGGGGAATACTAGAAACACCGGGGAGCTGTTTTTT

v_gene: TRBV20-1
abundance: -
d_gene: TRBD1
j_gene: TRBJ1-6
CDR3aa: CSARLFGQGASPLHF
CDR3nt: TGCAGTGCTAGGCTTTTCGGACAGGGGGCCTCACCCCTCCACTTT

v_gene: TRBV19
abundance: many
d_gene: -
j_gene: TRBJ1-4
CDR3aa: CASTLGGHGNEKLFF
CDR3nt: TGTGCCAGTACCCTCGGGGGACATGGGAATGAAAAACTGTTTTTT

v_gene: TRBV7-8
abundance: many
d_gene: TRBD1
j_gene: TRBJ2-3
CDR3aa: CASSRGQGFLGADTQYF
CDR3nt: TGTGCCAGCAGCCGGGGACAGGGCTTTCTTGGGGCAGATACGCAGTATTTT

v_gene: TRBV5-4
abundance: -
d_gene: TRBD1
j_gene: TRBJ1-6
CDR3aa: CASSHGQGAPHSPLHF
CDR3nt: TGTGCCAGCAGCCATGGACAGGGGGCTCCGCATTCACCCCTCCACTTT

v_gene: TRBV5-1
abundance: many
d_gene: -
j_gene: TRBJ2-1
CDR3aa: CASSPLEGSSYNEQFF
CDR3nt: TGCGCCAGCAGCCCCCTTGAGGGTAGCTCCTACAATGAGCAGTTCTTC

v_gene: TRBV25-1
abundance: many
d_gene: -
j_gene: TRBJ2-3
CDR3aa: CASSELGSGVADTQYF
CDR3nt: TGTGCCAGCAGTGAATTAGGGTCAGGAGTTGCAGATACGCAGTATTTT

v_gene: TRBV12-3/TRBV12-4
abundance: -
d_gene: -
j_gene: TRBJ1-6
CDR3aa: CARTSGGPGVYNSPLHF
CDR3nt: TGTGCCCGGACTAGCGGGGGTCCAGGGGTCTATAATTCACCCCTCCACTTT